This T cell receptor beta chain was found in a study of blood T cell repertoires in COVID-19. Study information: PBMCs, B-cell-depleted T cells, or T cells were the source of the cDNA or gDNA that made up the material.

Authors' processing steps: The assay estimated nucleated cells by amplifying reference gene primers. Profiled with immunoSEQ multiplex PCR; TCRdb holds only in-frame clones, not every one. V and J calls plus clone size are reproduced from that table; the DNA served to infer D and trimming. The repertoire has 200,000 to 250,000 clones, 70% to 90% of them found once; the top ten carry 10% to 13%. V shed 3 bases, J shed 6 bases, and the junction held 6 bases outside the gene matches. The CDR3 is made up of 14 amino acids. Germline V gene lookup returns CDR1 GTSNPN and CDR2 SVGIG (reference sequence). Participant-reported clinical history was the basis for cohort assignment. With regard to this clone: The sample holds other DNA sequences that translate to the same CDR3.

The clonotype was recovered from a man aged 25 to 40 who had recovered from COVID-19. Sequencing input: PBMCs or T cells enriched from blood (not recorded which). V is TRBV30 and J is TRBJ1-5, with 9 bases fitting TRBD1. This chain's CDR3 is CAWSEGQGGQPQHF. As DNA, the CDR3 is TGTGCCTGGAGCGAGGGACAGGGTGGTCAGCCCCAGCATTTT.